The rows below give T cell receptor beta chains drawn from one sample of a study of T cell responses to AZD1222 COVID-19 vaccine. Data came from immunoSEQ multiplex PCR; TCRdb stores just in-frame clones and leaves some out. The data hold 85,000 to 130,000 clones, with approximately 89% observed a single time. Specimen: peripheral blood, collected 28 days after the second dose of the MenACWY control vaccine. All receptors derive from an adult who received the MenACWY meningococcal vaccine as a control. CDR3s include the opening cysteine and the closing phenylalanine or tryptophan. Fields, in order: J gene, V gene, CDR3 length, clone size, CDR3 protein. Clone size is not always given. Where it is, it says once, few, many or a class for expanded clones.

J gene: TRBJ2-7; V gene: TRBV10-3; CDR3 length: 15; clone size: -; CDR3 protein: CAISERTASSYEQYF
J gene: TRBJ2-3; V gene: TRBV7-6; CDR3 length: 11; clone size: -; CDR3 protein: CASSTGGRAYF
J gene: TRBJ1-4; V gene: TRBV10-3; CDR3 length: 13; clone size: -; CDR3 protein: CAISEGAREKLFF
J gene: TRBJ2-1; V gene: TRBV18; CDR3 length: 16; clone size: -; CDR3 protein: CASSPRPEVAGDEQFF
J gene: TRBJ1-3; V gene: TRBV5-4; CDR3 length: 12; clone size: -; CDR3 protein: CASSFDRGTIYF
J gene: TRBJ2-3; V gene: TRBV7-2; CDR3 length: 13; clone size: -; CDR3 protein: CASSYREADTQYF
J gene: TRBJ1-5; V gene: TRBV7-2; CDR3 length: 15; clone size: -; CDR3 protein: CASSLDRASNQPQHF
J gene: TRBJ1-4; V gene: TRBV30; CDR3 length: 11; clone size: -; CDR3 protein: CAWSVGQILLF
J gene: TRBJ1-2; V gene: TRBV13; CDR3 length: 15; clone size: -; CDR3 protein: CASSLSMGANYGYTF
J gene: TRBJ2-7; V gene: TRBV2; CDR3 length: 13; clone size: -; CDR3 protein: CASNRDRGHEQYF
J gene: TRBJ2-7; V gene: TRBV4-3; CDR3 length: 15; clone size: -; CDR3 protein: CASSPWTGGTYEQYF
J gene: TRBJ2-2; V gene: TRBV4-3; CDR3 length: 14; clone size: -; CDR3 protein: CASSRSKDTGELFF
J gene: TRBJ1-5; V gene: TRBV7-2; CDR3 length: 19; clone size: -; CDR3 protein: CASSFSGTSQGPGNQPQHF
J gene: TRBJ2-1; V gene: TRBV18; CDR3 length: 14; clone size: few; CDR3 protein: CASSPTPRTDEQFF
J gene: TRBJ2-1; V gene: TRBV28; CDR3 length: 13; clone size: few; CDR3 protein: CASGGQGHNEQFF
J gene: TRBJ2-5; V gene: TRBV4-3; CDR3 length: 17; clone size: -; CDR3 protein: CASSQDLGQGLWETQYF
J gene: TRBJ2-3; V gene: TRBV7-9; CDR3 length: 15; clone size: -; CDR3 protein: CASDRGDYSTDTQYF
J gene: TRBJ2-5; V gene: TRBV24-1; CDR3 length: 16; clone size: -; CDR3 protein: CATSEGTSGGQETQYF
J gene: TRBJ1-1; V gene: TRBV7-3; CDR3 length: 13; clone size: once; CDR3 protein: CASSLSLNTEAFF
J gene: TRBJ2-2; V gene: TRBV10-1; CDR3 length: 13; clone size: -; CDR3 protein: CASSEMNTGELFF
J gene: TRBJ1-6; V gene: TRBV5-6; CDR3 length: 15; clone size: -; CDR3 protein: CASSLAGTRNSPLHF
J gene: TRBJ2-3; V gene: TRBV7-2; CDR3 length: 17; clone size: -; CDR3 protein: CASSLPGLAGPTDTQYF
J gene: TRBJ1-3; V gene: TRBV18; CDR3 length: 17; clone size: -; CDR3 protein: CASSPSLDGYSGNTIYF
J gene: TRBJ1-3; V gene: TRBV28; CDR3 length: 14; clone size: -; CDR3 protein: CASGLPSSGNTIYF
J gene: TRBJ1-2; V gene: TRBV19; CDR3 length: 14; clone size: -; CDR3 protein: CASSIGTAVYGYTF
J gene: TRBJ1-2; V gene: TRBV15; CDR3 length: 12; clone size: -; CDR3 protein: CATSRVSYGYTF
J gene: TRBJ1-2; V gene: TRBV7-8; CDR3 length: 14; clone size: few; CDR3 protein: CASSLAGQNHGYTF
J gene: TRBJ1-6; V gene: TRBV6-5; CDR3 length: 15; clone size: -; CDR3 protein: CASSSLGPKDSPLHF
J gene: TRBJ2-5; V gene: TRBV7-8; CDR3 length: 14; clone size: -; CDR3 protein: CASSLGGRGETQYF
J gene: TRBJ2-2; V gene: TRBV18; CDR3 length: 16; clone size: -; CDR3 protein: CASSPPTGGYTGELFF
J gene: TRBJ1-5; V gene: TRBV6-5; CDR3 length: 13; clone size: -; CDR3 protein: CASSAGGNQPQHF
J gene: TRBJ1-2; V gene: TRBV15; CDR3 length: 16; clone size: -; CDR3 protein: CATSRDRQVRGYGYTF
J gene: TRBJ1-2; V gene: TRBV3-1/TRBV3-2; CDR3 length: 14; clone size: -; CDR3 protein: CASSQGARSGGYTF
J gene: TRBJ1-1; V gene: TRBV14; CDR3 length: 13; clone size: -; CDR3 protein: CASSQDQNTEAFF
J gene: TRBJ2-3; V gene: TRBV19; CDR3 length: 14; clone size: once; CDR3 protein: CATKTGEWTDTQYF
J gene: TRBJ2-3; V gene: TRBV7-2; CDR3 length: 15; clone size: once; CDR3 protein: CASSLMAKRTDTQYF
J gene: TRBJ2-7; V gene: TRBV27; CDR3 length: 13; clone size: -; CDR3 protein: CASSFDSSYEQYF
J gene: TRBJ2-7; V gene: TRBV20-1; CDR3 length: 15; clone size: -; CDR3 protein: CSASDLAVSSYEQYF
J gene: TRBJ1-2; V gene: TRBV20-1; CDR3 length: 11; clone size: -; CDR3 protein: CSARDPVGYTF
J gene: TRBJ1-1; V gene: TRBV11-2; CDR3 length: 16; clone size: -; CDR3 protein: CASSLGGKELNTEAFF
J gene: TRBJ2-7; V gene: TRBV18; CDR3 length: 15; clone size: -; CDR3 protein: CASSLANVQSYEQYF
J gene: TRBJ2-3; V gene: TRBV6-2/TRBV6-3; CDR3 length: 15; clone size: -; CDR3 protein: CASSLSGGGADTQYF
J gene: TRBJ2-7; V gene: TRBV5-1; CDR3 length: 11; clone size: -; CDR3 protein: CASSLGNEQYF
J gene: TRBJ2-1; V gene: TRBV25-1; CDR3 length: 13; clone size: -; CDR3 protein: CASSEDSYNEQFF
J gene: TRBJ2-5; V gene: TRBV5-1; CDR3 length: 13; clone size: -; CDR3 protein: CASSLGDQETQYF
J gene: TRBJ2-3; V gene: TRBV4-3; CDR3 length: 15; clone size: -; CDR3 protein: CASSQEGGGSDTQYF
J gene: TRBJ2-3; V gene: TRBV21-1; CDR3 length: 14; clone size: -; CDR3 protein: CASRGQGLADTQYF
J gene: TRBJ2-7; V gene: TRBV7-9; CDR3 length: 13; clone size: once; CDR3 protein: CASSLGGYYEQYF